Shown below are 2 T cell receptor beta chains from a single sample sequenced in a study of blood T cell repertoires in COVID-19. The protocol was immunoSEQ multiplex PCR, while the TCRdb copy is restricted to in-frame clones and leaves out a portion. Here the sample spans about 120,000 clones, approximately 81% being singletons. Sequencing was carried out using peripheral blood. The receptor set was obtained from a woman in her forties or fifties with acute or convalescent COVID-19.

The V gene is TRBV5-4, the J gene TRBJ2-2, with 8 bases that match TRBD1. The CDR3 spans 16 residues. Germline loops: CDR1 SGHNT, CDR2 YYREEE (reference sequence). With V trimmed by 0 bases and J by 1 base, 2 bases remained unmatched. CDR3 sequence reads: CASSLAGTGNTGELFF. The CDR3 DNA reads as TGTGCCAGCAGCTTGGCGGGGACAGGGAACACCGGGGAGCTGTTTTTT.

The chain recombines TRBV15 with TRBJ2-5, with 10 nucleotides matching TRBD2. The V gene's germline CDR1 is LNHNV and CDR2 YYDKDF (reference sequence). The J segment lost 5 bases and the V segment lost 1 base, leaving 7 bases of the junction unmatched. There are 16 residues in the CDR3. CDR3 in amino acids: CATSRGGSGRSETQYF. DNA for the CDR3: TGTGCCACCAGCAGAGGGGGTAGCGGGAGGAGTGAGACCCAGTACTTC.